This T cell receptor beta chain is drawn from a study of T cells in Graves' hyperthyroidism and ophthalmopathy (dated by TCRdb to the late 2010s). For the study in its entirety: To identify TCR V-J signatures that set the groups apart, the researchers used a discovery cohort of 90 to 100 patients, made up of 40 to 45 with Graves' ophthalmopathy and 57 with stable Graves' hyperthyroidism. The study also compared thyroid tissue and blood T-cell repertoires from more than five Graves' hyperthyroidism patients. The paper describes TCR Vbeta CDR3 sequencing of 120 to 150 peripheral blood samples, made up of fewer than 50 ophthalmopathy patients, roughly 75 hyperthyroidism patients and some 17 progressor patients. After sampling, hyperthyroidism patients received methimazole starting at 30 mg daily, and ophthalmopathy patients received high-dose intravenous methylprednisolone. Prospective prediction of ophthalmopathy was tested in an independent validation cohort consisting of some 20 hyperthyroidism patients and some 16 patients who later progressed to ophthalmopathy. The roughly 90 discovery patients were divided at random into training and test sets in a 7:3 ratio. Here is what the overall study found, with its caveats: During validation, the model predicted progression to ophthalmopathy a median of approximately 6.5 months ahead of onset, with almost 71% sensitivity and 72% to 80% specificity. Most expanded thyroid clonotypes (frequency above 0.001) were also detected in blood, a finding suggesting that blood repertoires may reflect thyroid immune responses. A 13 V-J signature model separated ophthalmopathy from stable hyperthyroidism, with just over 85% sensitivity and 81.08% specificity in cross-validation and 80%/75% in testing. No statistical method was used to set the sample size in advance, and investigators knew the group allocation.

About this clonotype: The antigen this receptor binds is unknown. Base qualities are not provided; no much larger clone lies one nucleotide away.

Spanning cysteine to phenylalanine, the CDR3 consists of 15 amino acids. The DNA shown is the 45-base CDR3, in frame from base 1. Via the germline V gene, CDR1 is SGHTA and CDR2 FQGNSA. TCR beta CDR3 regions were amplified from RNA transcripts. A first-round RT-PCR of the TCR CDR3 used the HTBI primer set with the Qiagen OneStep RT-PCR kit. Libraries were constructed in a second round of multiplex PCR, after which size selection and purification were carried out. Sequencing of the libraries was done on an Illumina HiSeq2000 using paired-end 100 bp reads. Per the authors' processing: SOAPnuke was used to process the raw data, with reads discarded if the reads contained adapters or uncalled bases, had a mean Phred below 15, or lacked an exact constant-primer or identifier match. COPE v1.2.5 was used to merge high-quality paired reads, and clonotypes were defined as unique nucleotide sequences. MiTCR v1.1 was used to align the clonotypes against IMGT TRBV, TRBD and TRBJ reference segments. The analysis was restricted to V-J combinations with a frequency above 0.0001, which together covered 99.2% of the repertoires. The TCS score was defined as the ratio of F50 (clonal expansion) to E x V (chaos), calculated using BLOSUM62-based TCRdist between CDR3 peptides within each V-J. Welch's t-statistics and random forest reduced roughly 540 V-J features to 13, which were used in a naive Bayes classifier (R e1071). The Morisita-Horn index was used to measure how similar the thyroid and blood repertoires were. TCRdb reanalyzed the raw reads on its own, using fastp at Q25 for trimming and MiXCR for clone calling, and kept in-frame beta chains. Each entry merges the rows of one CDR3 protein and shows their most common DNA and genes. The V and J calls were determined by TCRdb, not by the authors. The sample yields approximately 640,000 distinct CDR3 sequences; 45% were counted once. The top ten clonotypes cover about 7% of the sample.

Patients with uncontrolled infections, other autoimmune diseases, pregnancy or lactation were excluded. Diagnoses relied on clinical symptoms, serum thyroxine and TRAb, thyroid ultrasound and orbital computed tomography. Trizol reagent was used to extract total RNA, and RNA quality was then checked on an Agilent 2100 Bioanalyzer. The sequenced sample consisted of peripheral blood or thyroid tissue (not recorded which). This chain joins TRBV7-2 to TRBJ1-1; the D gene is perhaps TRBD1, on 5 matching bases. This receptor was taken from an adult man with Graves' disease, either hyperthyroidism or ophthalmopathy (not recorded which). The CDR3 is CATRSLGQGHTEAFF. The DNA sequence follows: TGTGCGACTAGATCCCTGGGCCAGGGCCACACTGAAGCTTTCTTT.